The following is a T cell receptor (beta chain) sequence with its context. What antigen it recognizes has not been identified. Base qualities are not at hand, and no much larger clone is one base apart. These data originate in a study of blood T cell repertoires in COVID-19 (dated by TCRdb to about 2020). Broadly, across the study: Samples covering the acute and convalescent phases of COVID-19 were provided by collaborators in the United States, Italy and Spain. The prospective study material was composed of cDNA or gDNA derived from T cells, B-cell-depleted T cells, or PBMCs. Subjects who had been exposed to COVID-19, were actively infected with it, or had recovered from it provided the deeply sampled blood TCRbeta repertoires that made up the dataset. The repertoires were released in a freely available public database meant as a resource for research on the immune response to SARS-CoV-2. Samples came from the ongoing ImmuneRACE study (first 160 participants) plus 1,254 subjects from 6 global collaborators. The sample metadata nearly always contained a de-identified subject ID, COVID-19 status, age in years and sex. HLA class I and class II types, where available, came from metadata supplied by the sample provider rather than from assay-based typing. Beyond this particular receptor, the publication reports: The quantity of clinical and demographic metadata differed by source and by participant and was supplied without curation.

The immunoSEQ Assay, a bias-controlled multiplex PCR, was used to amplify TCRbeta CDR3 regions from genomic DNA. In the authors' own workflow: The number of nucleated cells in each sample was estimated from the amplification of reference gene primers within the assay. To quantify the absolute abundance of each unique TCRbeta CDR3 rearrangement, sequence reads were collapsed and filtered. For each sample, productive Simpson clonality was calculated by taking the square root of Simpson's diversity index across productive rearrangements. TCRdb mirrors the immuneACCESS table, restricted to in-frame sequences. Some clones are absent from its copies; in checked studies, under half trace to an unresolved V gene, and the reason for the others is unknown. That table furnishes V, J and clone size, whereas the DNA furnished D and trimming. Present in this sample are 270,000 or so clones, nearly 90% of which were seen just once. The ten largest clones add up to approximately 2.3% of the sample.

One collaborating source in Seattle enrolled patients during active infection and followed them longitudinally through the course of disease. Collaborating institutions collected whole blood in K2EDTA tubes following their own protocols. For TCRbeta analysis, collaborators shipped samples in one of three forms: frozen whole blood, isolated PBMCs, or DNA extracted from either of those sample types. The receptor was isolated from a woman aged 55-75 years with COVID-19, enrolled during active disease. The sample was peripheral blood.

The nucleotide sequence reads TGTGCCAGCAGCTCGACTAAGAACACTGAAGCTTTCTTT. Translation gives CASSSTKNTEAFF. The chain is assembled from TRBV12-3 or TRBV12-4 and TRBJ1-1, with the identity of the D gene unclear. The germline ends are 9 bases apart after V is trimmed by 6 bases and J by 1 base. The CDR3 numbers 13 residues from cysteine through phenylalanine. The entry retains the CDR3 DNA only, 39 bases that are in frame from base 1.